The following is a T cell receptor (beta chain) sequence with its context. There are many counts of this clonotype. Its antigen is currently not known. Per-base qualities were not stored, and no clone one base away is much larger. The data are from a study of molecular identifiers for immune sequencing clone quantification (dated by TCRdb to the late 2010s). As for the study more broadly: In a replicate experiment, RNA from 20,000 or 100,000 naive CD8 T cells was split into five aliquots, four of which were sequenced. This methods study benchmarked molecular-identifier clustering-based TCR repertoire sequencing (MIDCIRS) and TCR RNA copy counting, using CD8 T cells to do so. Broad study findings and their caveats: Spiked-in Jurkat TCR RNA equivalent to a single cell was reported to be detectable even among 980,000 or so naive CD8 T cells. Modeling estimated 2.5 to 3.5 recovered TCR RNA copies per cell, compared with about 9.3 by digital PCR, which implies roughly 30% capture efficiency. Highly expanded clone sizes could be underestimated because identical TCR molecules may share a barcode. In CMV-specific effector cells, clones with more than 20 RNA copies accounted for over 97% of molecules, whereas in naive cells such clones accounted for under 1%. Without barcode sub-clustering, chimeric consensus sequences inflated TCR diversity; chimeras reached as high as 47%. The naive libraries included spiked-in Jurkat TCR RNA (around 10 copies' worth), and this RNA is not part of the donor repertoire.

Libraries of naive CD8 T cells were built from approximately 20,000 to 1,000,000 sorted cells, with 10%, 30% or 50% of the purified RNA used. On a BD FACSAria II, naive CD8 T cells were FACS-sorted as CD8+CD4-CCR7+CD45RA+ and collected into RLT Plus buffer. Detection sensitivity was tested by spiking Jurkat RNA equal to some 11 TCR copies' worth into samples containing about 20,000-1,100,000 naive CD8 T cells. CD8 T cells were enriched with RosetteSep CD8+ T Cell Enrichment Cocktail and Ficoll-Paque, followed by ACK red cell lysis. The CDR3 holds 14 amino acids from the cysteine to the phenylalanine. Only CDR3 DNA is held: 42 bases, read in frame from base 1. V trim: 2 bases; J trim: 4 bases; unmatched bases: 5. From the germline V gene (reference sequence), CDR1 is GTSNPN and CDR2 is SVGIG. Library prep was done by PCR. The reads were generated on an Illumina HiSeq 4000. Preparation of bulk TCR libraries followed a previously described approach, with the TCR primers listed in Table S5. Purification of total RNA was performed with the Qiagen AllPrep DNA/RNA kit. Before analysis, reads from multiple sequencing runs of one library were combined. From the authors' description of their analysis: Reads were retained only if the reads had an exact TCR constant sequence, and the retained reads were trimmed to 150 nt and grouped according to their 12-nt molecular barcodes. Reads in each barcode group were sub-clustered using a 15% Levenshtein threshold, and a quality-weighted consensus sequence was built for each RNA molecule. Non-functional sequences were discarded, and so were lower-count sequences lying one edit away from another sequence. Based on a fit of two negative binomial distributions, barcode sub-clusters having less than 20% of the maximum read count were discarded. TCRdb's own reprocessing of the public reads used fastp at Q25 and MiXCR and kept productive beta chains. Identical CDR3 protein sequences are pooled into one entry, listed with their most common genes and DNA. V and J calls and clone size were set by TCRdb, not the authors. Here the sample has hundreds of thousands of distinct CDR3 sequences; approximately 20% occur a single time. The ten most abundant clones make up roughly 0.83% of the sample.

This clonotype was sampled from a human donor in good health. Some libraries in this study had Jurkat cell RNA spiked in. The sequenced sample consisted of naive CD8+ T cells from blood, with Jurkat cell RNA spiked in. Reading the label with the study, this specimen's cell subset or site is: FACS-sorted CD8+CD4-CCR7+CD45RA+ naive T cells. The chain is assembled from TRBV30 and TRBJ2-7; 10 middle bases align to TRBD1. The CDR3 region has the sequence CAWSFWDRGYEQYF. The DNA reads TGTGCCTGGAGTTTCTGGGACAGGGGATACGAGCAGTACTTC.